This TCR beta chain was sequenced for a study of follicular helper T cells after annual influenza vaccination. Here immunoSEQ multiplex PCR was the method, and the copy in TCRdb shows in-frame clones only, minus some. The table records roughly 2,600 clones, around nine tenths of them present only once. Germline-derived CDR1 and CDR2 are SGHTA and FQGTGA. The CDR3 covers 13 residues. V was trimmed by 2 bases and J by 7 bases, leaving 9 bases between them. Time point in this sample: 2014-2015 season, pre-vaccination. The chain recombines TRBV7-3 with TRBJ2-1; no clear D. Sequencing used CXCR5+ CD38+ circulating T follicular helper cells from blood, obtained on the day of influenza vaccination. Regarding subset: circulating Tfh, non-naive CD4+CXCR5+PD-1+ (ICOS+CD38+ or ICOS-CD38-). The source is an adult who received the influenza vaccine. CDR3 protein: CASSLSQSNEQFF. CDR3 coding DNA: TGTGCCAGCAGCTTATCACAATCAAATGAGCAGTTCTTC.